Many counts were recorded for the clone carrying this TCR beta chain. This record comes from a study of blood T cells in healthy people across ages. Study background: There was about one barcoded beta molecule captured by template switching per two T cells.

A J-beta primer mix and a sample-barcoded 5' primer were used in a second PCR of about 7 to 11 cycles. Unique molecular identifiers of 12 random nucleotides labeled each cDNA. TCRdb fed the 5' RACE reads into MiXCR, producing one record per CDR3 protein. The table records 250,000 to 300,000 distinct CDR3 sequences, 25% to 30% of them present only once. This sequence was found in a woman between 65 and 79 years old in good health. Sequencing used blood.

In DNA, the CDR3 is TGTGCCAGCAGTTTCCAGGCCCTGAGGCCAGATACGCAGTATTTT. Protein: CASSFQALRPDTQYF. V gene TRBV12-3 or TRBV12-4 combines with J gene TRBJ2-3; D is undetermined. Deletions cut 3 bases from V and 4 bases from J, with 14 bases between. The CDR3 is 15 amino acids.